This is a list of T cell receptor beta chains from one sample in a study of Graves' ophthalmopathy and Graves' hyperthyroidism. TCRdb passed the multiplex PCR reads through MiXCR, listing each CDR3 protein once. This sample carries approximately 410,000 distinct CDR3 sequences, about 16% of them seen once, and the ten largest clones take 5.5% to 7%. The sequenced sample was peripheral blood. The receptors were sampled from a woman between 18 and 29 years old with stable Graves' hyperthyroidism. Both conserved end residues are part of each CDR3. The D gene is left open where the match is weak. Expanded clones are given a class, and other clones once, few, many or no size at all.

v_call: TRBV19; d_call: -; clone_size: many; j_call: TRBJ1-1; cdr3_nt: TGTGCCAGTAGCGGGGAGAGGTCCGGACCGAACACTGAAGCTTTCTTT; cdr3_aa: CASSGERSGPNTEAFF
v_call: TRBV7-3; d_call: -; clone_size: many; j_call: TRBJ1-6; cdr3_nt: TGTGCCAGCAGCTATACAGGGCGAAATTCACCCCTCCACTTT; cdr3_aa: CASSYTGRNSPLHF
v_call: TRBV12-3/TRBV12-4; d_call: -; clone_size: many; j_call: TRBJ1-1; cdr3_nt: TGTGCCAGCAGACCAACCGAGGCCTTTGCCTTT; cdr3_aa: CASRPTEAFAF
v_call: TRBV6-1; d_call: -; clone_size: many; j_call: TRBJ2-5; cdr3_nt: TGTGCCAGCAGTGGGGGCATGGAGACCCAGTACTTC; cdr3_aa: CASSGGMETQYF
v_call: TRBV11-1; d_call: -; clone_size: few; j_call: TRBJ1-2; cdr3_nt: TGTGCCAGCAGCTTAGGTCGTGGTATTGTAGGGGCGGACGGCTACACCTTC; cdr3_aa: CASSLGRGIVGADGYTF
v_call: TRBV13; d_call: -; clone_size: many; j_call: TRBJ2-5; cdr3_nt: TGTGCCAGCAGCTTATTTAGCGACCAAGAGACCCAGTACTTC; cdr3_aa: CASSLFSDQETQYF
v_call: TRBV9; d_call: TRBD2; clone_size: many; j_call: TRBJ2-2; cdr3_nt: TGTGCCAGCAGCGCGACTAGCGCAAACACCGGGGAGCTGTTTTTT; cdr3_aa: CASSATSANTGELFF
v_call: TRBV12-3/TRBV12-4; d_call: -; clone_size: few; j_call: TRBJ2-2; cdr3_nt: TGTGCCAGCAGTTTTTGGGGGGGCAACACCGGGGAGCTGTTTTTT; cdr3_aa: CASSFWGGNTGELFF
v_call: TRBV24-1; d_call: -; clone_size: many; j_call: TRBJ1-2; cdr3_nt: TGTGCCACCAGTGAGCCGGGTTCGAACTATGGCTACACCTTC; cdr3_aa: CATSEPGSNYGYTF
v_call: TRBV28; d_call: -; clone_size: many; j_call: TRBJ2-5; cdr3_nt: TGTGCCAGCAGGCCTCAGGGGTTGGAGACCCAGTACTTC; cdr3_aa: CASRPQGLETQYF
v_call: TRBV11-2; d_call: -; clone_size: many; j_call: TRBJ2-4; cdr3_nt: TGTGCCAGCAGCTTAGAAACCAAAAACATTCAGTACTTC; cdr3_aa: CASSLETKNIQYF
v_call: TRBV6-2/TRBV6-3; d_call: -; clone_size: -; j_call: TRBJ1-1; cdr3_nt: TGTGCCAGCATTCCAGGGAGACACACTGAATCTTTCTTT; cdr3_aa: CASIPGRHTESFF
v_call: TRBV19; d_call: TRBD1; clone_size: many; j_call: TRBJ1-2; cdr3_nt: TGTGCCAGTAGTATATGGGGCCAGGGGGGCACCTATGGCTACACCTTC; cdr3_aa: CASSIWGQGGTYGYTF
v_call: TRBV27; d_call: TRBD1; clone_size: few; j_call: TRBJ1-5; cdr3_nt: TGTGCCAGCAGTAAGGGACAGCCCGGAGGTCAGCCCCAGCATTTT; cdr3_aa: CASSKGQPGGQPQHF
v_call: TRBV9; d_call: TRBD1; clone_size: many; j_call: TRBJ1-1; cdr3_nt: TGTGCCAGCAGCGTGGGACAGACGAACACTGAAGCTTTCTTT; cdr3_aa: CASSVGQTNTEAFF
v_call: TRBV5-1; d_call: TRBD1; clone_size: -; j_call: TRBJ2-7; cdr3_nt: TGCGCCAGCAGCGTCCGGGACAGACCTTACGAGCAGTACTTC; cdr3_aa: CASSVRDRPYEQYF